A selection of T cell receptor beta chains follows, all from one sample in a study of T cells after yellow fever vaccination. TCRdb independently ran MiXCR on the 5' RACE reads; one entry per CDR3 protein. The data show some 500,000 distinct CDR3 sequences, with roughly 13% seen just once and over 11% held by the top ten. Sequences were derived from PBMCs, sampled on the day of the yellow fever booster vaccination. All receptors derive from a man aged 30-40 years who received the YFV17D yellow fever vaccine. CDR3s leave out the opening cysteine and the closing phenylalanine or tryptophan. The D gene is left open where the match is weak.

j_gene,v_gene,d_gene,CDR3aa
TRBJ1-3,TRBV9,NA,ASSVSTELNTIY
TRBJ2-3,TRBV7-2,TRBD1,ASSRGQGVTDTQY
TRBJ1-1,TRBV3-1,NA,ASSQPPEAF
TRBJ1-2,TRBV27,NA,ASSFVSDGGYGYT
TRBJ2-7,TRBV7-2,NA,ASSLTGTEPGEQY
TRBJ1-1,TRBV21-1,NA,ASSKVDRINTEAF
TRBJ2-3,TRBV20-1,NA,SAGTLDTQY
TRBJ2-5,TRBV3-1,NA,ASSQGFETQY
TRBJ1-4,TRBV20-1,NA,SARGAGRTNEKLF
TRBJ1-5,TRBV4-2,NA,ASSQDLGGTQH
TRBJ2-7,TRBV5-1,NA,ASSLQAEAYEQY
TRBJ1-2,TRBV12-3/TRBV12-4,NA,ASSLTKGQHGYT
TRBJ2-1,TRBV7-2,TRBD2,ASRRLAEPYNEQF
TRBJ1-5,TRBV30,NA,AWSVSGGQPQH
TRBJ2-3,TRBV7-2,NA,ASSPDRGGDTQY
TRBJ2-4,TRBV20-1,TRBD2,SARAPTSAKNIQY
TRBJ2-1,TRBV4-3,NA,ASSLSGTHEQF
TRBJ2-1,TRBV10-1,NA,ASSESRQATNYNEQF
TRBJ2-7,TRBV5-1,TRBD2,ASSLLAGGKNEQY
TRBJ2-3,TRBV7-2,TRBD2,ASLSGASGSSTDTQY
TRBJ2-7,TRBV4-3,NA,ASSQVADRAYEQY
TRBJ2-1,TRBV5-5,NA,ASTDNAGTHYNEQF
TRBJ2-1,TRBV14,TRBD2,ASSQLSGREGNEQF
TRBJ2-4,TRBV5-1,NA,ASSLLDRPNIQY
TRBJ2-2,TRBV7-2,NA,ASSPFRGELF
TRBJ2-7,TRBV6-5,NA,ASSYSAGPLNYEQY
TRBJ2-7,TRBV12-3/TRBV12-4,TRBD1,ASSFRQGRLYEQY